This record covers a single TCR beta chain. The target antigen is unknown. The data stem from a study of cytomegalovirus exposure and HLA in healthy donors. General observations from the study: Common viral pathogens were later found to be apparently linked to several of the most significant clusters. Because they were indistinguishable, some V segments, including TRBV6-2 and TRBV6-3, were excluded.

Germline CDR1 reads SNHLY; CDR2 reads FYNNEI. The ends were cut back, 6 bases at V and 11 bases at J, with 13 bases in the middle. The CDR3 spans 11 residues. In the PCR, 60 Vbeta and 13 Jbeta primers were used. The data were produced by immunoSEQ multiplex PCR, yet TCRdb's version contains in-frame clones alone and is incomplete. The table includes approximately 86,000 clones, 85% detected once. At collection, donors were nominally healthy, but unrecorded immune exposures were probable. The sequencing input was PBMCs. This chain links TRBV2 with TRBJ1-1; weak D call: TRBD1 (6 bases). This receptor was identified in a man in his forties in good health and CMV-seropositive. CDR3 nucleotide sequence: TGTGCCAGCAGGTTACAGGGTGGCGCTTTCTTT. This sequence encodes CASRLQGGAFF.